This TCR beta chain was documented in a study of metastatic and nonmetastatic thyroid tumors. Thyroid surgery was preceded by no treatment in any patient. TCRdb re-called the PCR reads with MiXCR. The sample shows more than 40,000 clones, under 20% of them seen only once. From germline, CDR1 is MNHNS and CDR2 SASEGT. Between the trimmed V and J ends, which lost 6 bases and 1 base, there was a span of 13 bases. The CDR3 covers 15 residues. V gene TRBV6-1 combines with J gene TRBJ1-3, with D possibly being TRBD1 (5 bases). The sequencing input was blood. This clonotype originated in a female donor with papillary thyroid cancer or a benign thyroid nodule (not recorded which). Some clones in this sample may be carry-over from other donors' samples. In DNA, the CDR3 is TGTGCCAGCAGATGTGACAGTTTTTCTGGAAACACCATATATTTT. This codes for CASRCDSFSGNTIYF.